What follows describes a single TCR beta chain. The sample belongs to a study of shared clonotypes between healthy human individuals. On the study more broadly: Researchers assigned three CD4 naive, three CD4 memory, two CD8 naive and one CD8 memory plate to each donor.

V was shortened by 7 bases and J by 1 base, with 16 bases between the two germline ends. The germline gives CDR1 MDHEN, CDR2 SYDVKM. The CDR3 runs 15 residues. CD45RO-negative cells were positively selected for CCR7, leaving out terminally differentiated effector memory CD45RA+ cells. Libraries were prepared by immunoSEQ multiplex PCR; TCRdb keeps only in-frame clonotypes and omits some of them. The sample consists of about 2.1 million clones, roughly 95% of them appearing once. This TCR was recovered from a man between 18 and 29 years old in good health. Some clones in this sample may be carry-over from other donors' samples. The sample taken for sequencing was naive CD8+ T cells from PBMCs. This chain connects TRBV28 to TRBJ2-5; D is perhaps TRBD2 (6 bases). The CDR3 sequence is CASTQVRDFQETQYF. The CDR3 nucleotides are TGTGCCAGCACCCAGGTCAGGGACTTCCAAGAGACCCAGTACTTC.